Listed below are T cell receptor beta chains from one sample, sequenced in a study of PD-L1 blockade in urothelial cancer. Assay used: immunoSEQ multiplex PCR; TCRdb lists only in-frame clones, some missing. The table lists fewer than 50,000 clones, 75% to 95% of them singletons. Sequences were derived from PBMCs, sampled around atezolizumab (anti-PD-L1) treatment. These receptors originate from a man between 65 and 85 years old with urothelial cancer. Both conserved end residues are part of each CDR3. The D gene is left open where the match is weak. The size field is filled for only some rows; it gives once, few, many or a size class.

>TRBV28|-|TRBJ2-5|-
CASRPAGAGETQYF
TGTGCCAGCAGGCCCGCGGGGGCCGGGGAGACCCAGTACTTC
>TRBV4-1|-|TRBJ1-5|-
CASSQGPRSNQPQHF
TGCGCCAGCAGCCAGGGTCCCAGGAGCAATCAGCCCCAGCATTTT
>TRBV27|TRBD1|TRBJ2-5|-
CASSPNRGRVGQETQYF
TGTGCCAGCAGTCCTAACAGGGGGCGCGTCGGGCAAGAGACCCAGTACTTC
>TRBV5-1|TRBD2|TRBJ2-3|-
CASSLDASGRGTDTQYF
TGCGCCAGCAGCTTGGACGCGAGCGGGAGGGGGACAGATACGCAGTATTTT
>TRBV5-1|TRBD2|TRBJ2-1|-
CASSTAGGNEQFF
TGCGCCAGCAGTACGGCCGGGGGGAATGAGCAGTTCTTC
>TRBV18|-|TRBJ2-7|-
CASSPQREFHEQYF
TGTGCCAGCTCACCACAGAGGGAGTTCCACGAGCAGTACTTC
>TRBV10-2|TRBD1|TRBJ2-1|-
CASSDMVTGSYNEQFF
TGCGCCAGCAGTGATATGGTGACAGGGTCCTACAATGAGCAGTTCTTC
>TRBV10-3|-|TRBJ1-2|-
CAISESEGAGGYYGYTF
TGTGCCATCAGTGAGTCTGAGGGCGCGGGGGGGTACTATGGCTACACCTTC
>TRBV11-2|TRBD2|TRBJ2-1|-
CASSLDNAGGYNEQFF
TGTGCCAGCAGCTTAGATAACGCGGGAGGCTACAATGAGCAGTTCTTC
>TRBV4-1|TRBD2|TRBJ2-2|once
CASSLGLAGVGGELFF
TGCGCCAGCAGCCTCGGACTAGCGGGAGTGGGCGGGGAGCTGTTTTTT
>TRBV4-2|TRBD2|TRBJ2-5|-
CASSQEVGTSGSGRETQYF
TGTGCCAGCAGCCAAGAAGTCGGGACTAGCGGGAGTGGTCGAGAGACCCAGTACTTC
>TRBV9|TRBD2|TRBJ2-3|-
CASSVGRGTSTDTQYF
TGTGCCAGCAGCGTAGGTAGGGGGACTAGTACAGATACGCAGTATTTT
>TRBV5-1|TRBD2|TRBJ2-2|-
CASSSPGTSGRATGELFF
TGCGCCAGCAGCTCCCCCGGGACTAGCGGGAGGGCCACCGGGGAGCTGTTTTTT
>TRBV25-1|TRBD2|TRBJ2-5|-
CASSGSGREETQYF
TGTGCCAGCAGTGGCAGCGGGAGAGAGGAGACCCAGTACTTC
>TRBV14|-|TRBJ2-5|-
CASSEGRTTIQETQYF
TGTGCCAGCAGCGAAGGGAGGACTACGATCCAAGAGACCCAGTACTTC
>TRBV9|TRBD2|TRBJ2-5|few
CASSATSGYPKETQYF
TGTGCCAGCAGCGCAACTAGCGGGTACCCTAAAGAGACCCAGTACTTC
>TRBV12-2|-|TRBJ1-1|-
CASRLASGPDNPTTEAFF
TGTGCAAGTCGCTTAGCGAGCGGGCCAGATAACCCGACGACTGAAGCTTTCTTT
>TRBV28|-|TRBJ1-1|-
CASSIRTAEAFF
TGTGCCAGCAGTATTAGGACAGCTGAAGCTTTCTTT
>TRBV6-5|TRBD2|TRBJ2-5|-
CASSYGLAGGGETQYF
TGTGCCAGCAGTTATGGTCTAGCGGGTGGGGGGGAGACCCAGTACTTC
>TRBV6-1|-|TRBJ1-1|-
CASRNGPNTEAFF
TGTGCCAGCAGAAACGGTCCTAACACTGAAGCTTTCTTT
>TRBV7-9|TRBD1|TRBJ2-2|-
CASSPTGGGTGELFF
TGTGCCAGCAGCCCGACAGGGGGCGGCACCGGGGAGCTGTTTTTT
>TRBV6-5|TRBD2|TRBJ2-1|-
CASRRLGTSANEQFF
TGTGCCAGCAGAAGGTTGGGGACTAGCGCCAATGAGCAGTTCTTC
>TRBV7-9|-|TRBJ2-7|-
CASSLDAGNEQYF
TGTGCCAGCAGCTTGGATGCAGGGAACGAGCAGTACTTC
>TRBV30|-|TRBJ1-5|-
CAWSPIGQGSNQPQHF
TGTGCCTGGAGTCCGATTGGCCAGGGGAGCAATCAGCCCCAGCATTTT
>TRBV9|-|TRBJ2-7|-
CASSAKESGEQYF
TGTGCCAGCAGCGCCAAGGAGAGTGGGGAGCAGTACTTC
>TRBV11-2|-|TRBJ1-1|-
CASSLTQGAEAFF
TGTGCCAGCAGCCTGACCCAGGGCGCGGAAGCTTTCTTT
>TRBV7-3|-|TRBJ2-5|-
CASSPSPGIQETQYF
TGTGCCAGCAGCCCCTCTCCGGGAATCCAAGAGACCCAGTACTTC
>TRBV5-5|-|TRBJ1-2|-
CASSLVGGYGYTF
TGTGCCAGCAGCTTGGTAGGGGGCTATGGCTACACCTTC
>TRBV6-1|TRBD1|TRBJ2-7|-
CASIMTGGSYEQYF
TGTGCCAGCATTATGACAGGGGGGTCCTACGAGCAGTACTTC
>TRBV2|-|TRBJ2-3|few
CASSEGGLFTDTQYF
TGTGCCAGCAGTGAAGGGGGGCTTTTCACAGATACGCAGTATTTT
>TRBV5-1|-|TRBJ2-3|-
CASSRDKPSTDTQYF
TGCGCCAGCAGCCGGGACAAACCTAGCACAGATACGCAGTATTTT
>TRBV30|TRBD1|TRBJ1-1|-
CAWGRGPATEAFF
TGTGCCTGGGGCAGGGGGCCGGCCACTGAAGCTTTCTTT
>TRBV4-1|-|TRBJ2-3|-
CASSHTRSGVRTDTQYF
TGCGCCAGCAGCCATACTAGGTCAGGGGTGAGGACAGATACGCAGTATTTT
>TRBV5-1|TRBD1|TRBJ2-7|-
CASSRGQAYEQYF
TGCGCCAGCAGCCGGGGACAGGCCTACGAGCAGTACTTC
>TRBV6-6|-|TRBJ1-1|-
CASRVGTEAFF
TGTGCCAGCCGAGTCGGCACTGAAGCTTTCTTT
>TRBV19|TRBD1|TRBJ2-2|-
CASSILRTGPTGELFF
TGTGCCAGTAGTATCCTTAGGACAGGACCCACCGGGGAGCTGTTTTTT
>TRBV19|-|TRBJ2-7|once
CASSISDSTYEQYF
TGTGCCAGTAGTATATCGGACAGCACCTACGAGCAGTACTTC